The 14 T cell receptor beta chains below were found in one sample sequenced in a study of CD8+ T cells in alopecia areata. Extraction of RNA preceded its reverse transcription into cDNA, which served as the sequencing template. Generated by immunoSEQ multiplex PCR, the TCRdb table keeps only in-frame clones and is missing some. This sample has roughly 150,000 clones; 55% occur once, and the top ten carry 4% to 5.5%. Sequenced: CD4+ T cells sorted from blood. The source of these receptors is a human donor in good health.

On this clone itself: The sample has other DNA sequences that encode this CDR3 too. The V gene is TRBV5-1, the J gene TRBJ2-7; 10 nucleotides match TRBD2. V shed 1 base and J 3 bases; nucleotides not matched to a gene: 4. The CDR3 loop spans 15 amino acids. Germline CDR1 is SGHRS and CDR2 is YFSETQ. The CDR3 loop is CASSLLASGSYEQYF. Written as DNA, the CDR3 is TGCGCCAGCAGCTTGCTCGCTAGCGGGAGCTACGAGCAGTACTTC.

This clone occurred once. This chain joins TRBV29-1 and TRBJ1-2; D not certain. Deletions cut 6 bases from V and 7 bases from J, with 15 bases between. The CDR3 covers 12 residues. Germline V lookup: CDR1 SQVTM, CDR2 ANQGSEA. The CDR3 sequence is CSVSLQPLGYTF. The CDR3 DNA reads TGCAGCGTGAGCCTCCAGCCCCTTGGCTACACCTTC.

Points on this clone: Other DNA sequences within the sample encode an identical CDR3. The chain uses TRBV29-1 and TRBJ1-1, with D possibly TRBD1 on 5 matching bases. The CDR3 runs to 12 residues. With 6 bases removed from V and 0 bases from J, the gap between germline ends came to 8 bases. Germline V gene sequence: CDR1 SQVTM, CDR2 ANQGSEA. CDR3 residues: CSVGTVNTEAFF. The CDR3 DNA sequence: TGCAGCGTGGGGACGGTGAACACTGAAGCTTTCTTT.

The chain uses TRBV11-2 and TRBJ2-5; unclear D gene. The CDR3 is made up of 14 amino acids. Germline-derived CDR1 and CDR2 are SGHAT and FQNNGV. The ends were cut back, 5 bases at V and 3 bases at J, with 13 bases in the middle. As DNA, the CDR3 is TGTGCCAGCAGCCCCCGTTCGGAGAAAGAGACCCAGTACTTC. Amino acid sequence: CASSPRSEKETQYF.

This rearrangement joins TRBV9 to TRBJ1-5; TRBD1 matches 8 bases. CDR3 size: 14 residues. The J segment lost 5 bases and the V segment lost 2 bases, leaving 3 bases of the junction unmatched. Germline lookup yields CDR1 SGDLS and CDR2 YYNGEE. The CDR3 is CASSVGQADQPQHF. In nucleotides, the CDR3 is TGTGCCAGCAGCGTGGGACAGGCGGATCAGCCCCAGCATTTT.

This clone was seen only a few times. The rearrangement joins TRBV10-3 to TRBJ1-2; TRBD1 is a possible D gene (6 bases). Germline CDR1 and CDR2: ENHRY and SYGVKD. Trimming cost V 7 bases and J 6 bases, with 12 bases left between them. CDR3 length: 12 residues. The CDR3 DNA sequence: TGTGCCATCACTCGGGGGCAGGATGGCTACACCTTC. As protein: CAITRGQDGYTF.

The genes are TRBV4-2 and TRBJ2-3, with 8 positions matching TRBD2. The trim removed 0 bases at V and 5 bases at J, leaving 4 bases unmatched. This CDR3 comprises 15 residues. The V gene's germline CDR1 is LGHNA and CDR2 YNFKEQ. CDR3 loop: CASSQELAGVDTQYF. As DNA, the CDR3 is TGTGCCAGCAGCCAAGAGCTAGCGGGTGTAGATACGCAGTATTTT.

J is TRBJ2-7 and V is TRBV6-6, with 9 bases fitting TRBD2. V lost 8 bases to trimming and J lost 1 base; unmatched junction nucleotides: 12. The germline V gene encodes CDR1 MNHNY and CDR2 SVGAGI (reference sequence). The CDR3 contains 16 residues. CDR3 sequence reads: CASRGGRALMSYEQYF. The CDR3, as DNA: TGTGCCAGCCGGGGCGGGAGGGCCCTCATGTCCTACGAGCAGTACTTC.

This chain links TRBV30 with TRBJ2-7, with D uncertain. Germline V gene sequence: CDR1 GTSNPN, CDR2 SVGIG (reference sequence). The V gene lost 1 base and the J gene lost 4 bases, with 11 bases spanning the gap. The CDR3 spans 13 residues. The CDR3 spells CAWSAKGPYEQYF. For the CDR3, the DNA is TGTGCCTGGAGTGCGAAGGGCCCTTACGAGCAGTACTTC. Full variable domain (remainder filled in from reference TRBV30 and TRBJ2-7): SQTIHQWPATLVQPVGSPLSLECTVEGTSNPNLYWYRQAAGRGLQLLFYSVGIGQISSEVPQNLSASRPQDRQFILSSKKLLLSDSGFYLCAWSAKGPYEQYFGPGTRLTVT.

The CDR3 region has the DNA TGTGCCACCGAAAAAGGGGGGCCCTACAATGAGCAGTTCTTC. Translation gives CATEKGGPYNEQFF. V and J are TRBV15 and TRBJ2-1, with D possibly being TRBD1 or TRBD2 (6 bases each). Deletions cut 8 bases from V and 2 bases from J, with 13 bases between. CDR1 LNHNV and CDR2 YYDKDF come from the germline V gene (reference sequence). The CDR3 loop spans 14 amino acids.

CDR3 nucleotide sequence: TGTGCCAGCAGTTCCCCAGGGGGGGCTTTGAGTTATGGCTACACCTTC. This translates into CASSSPGGALSYGYTF. The V call is TRBV6-5, the J call TRBJ1-2; 7 positions match TRBD1. Trimming at V came to 4 bases and at J to 5 bases, leaving 13 bases not matched to a gene. CDR3 length: 16 residues. Germline assignment: CDR1 MNHEY and CDR2 SVGAGI.

This clone was counted between two and nine times. The chain has TRBV27 and TRBJ1-1, with 10 positions matching TRBD1. The length of the CDR3 is 15 residues. From germline, CDR1 is MNHEY and CDR2 SMNVEV (reference sequence). V shed 3 bases, J shed 7 bases, and the junction held 8 bases outside the gene matches. CDR3 DNA sequence: TGTGCCAGCAGTTTGTCGGGACAGGGGTATGGTGAAGCTTTCTTT. Amino acids: CASSLSGQGYGEAFF.

The chain uses TRBV11-2 and TRBJ2-5, with 15 bases fitting TRBD2. V dropped 5 bases and J dropped 7; count of bases not matched to a gene: 2. The germline CDR1 and CDR2 sequences are SGHAT and FQNNGV. CDR3 size: 14 residues. This CDR3 reads CASSEGLAGGTQYF. The CDR3 coding sequence is TGTGCCAGCAGCGAGGGACTAGCGGGAGGGACCCAGTACTTC.

The sample holds a few counts of this clone. The chain has TRBV5-1 and TRBJ2-7; D uncertain. The V end was cut by 0 bases, the J end by 0 bases, with 10 bases between. Germline assignment: CDR1 SGHRS and CDR2 YFSETQ. The CDR3 contains 15 residues. The CDR3 is CASSLDSWVSYEQYF. The CDR3 region has the DNA TGCGCCAGCAGCTTGGATTCCTGGGTCTCCTACGAGCAGTACTTC.